A selection of T cell receptor beta chains follows, all from one sample in a study of blood T cell repertoires in COVID-19. The repertoire was sequenced with immunoSEQ multiplex PCR; TCRdb's copy has only in-frame clones and lacks some. This sample has about 230,000 clones, with around 86% found just once. The sample was PBMCs or T cells enriched from blood (not recorded which). The receptors originated from a man in his late teens or twenties who had recovered from COVID-19. Both conserved end residues are part of each CDR3. A D gene is named only where the DNA matches it firmly. Size tells how often a clone was seen (once, few, many) or the class of an expanded clone, and some rows leave it out.

d_call	j_call	clone_size	v_call	cdr3_nt	cdr3_aa
-	TRBJ2-2	-	TRBV25-1	TGTGCCAGCATTGGGCCGAACACCGGGGAGCTGTTTTTT	CASIGPNTGELFF
-	TRBJ2-3	-	TRBV27	TGTGCCAGCAGTTTATCTGGCAGGGGCTTTTACACTGGCACAGATACGCAGTATTTT	CASSLSGRGFYTGTDTQYF
-	TRBJ1-2	-	TRBV6-5	TGTGCCAGCAGTTACGGGCAGTACTATGGCTACACCTTC	CASSYGQYYGYTF
TRBD1	TRBJ1-1	-	TRBV30	TGTGCCTGGAGTGTAGGGGGCTCCGGGAACACTGAAGCTTTCTTT	CAWSVGGSGNTEAFF
-	TRBJ1-1	-	TRBV15	TGTGCCACCAGCAGAGGGGGCGGGGTAGGCACTGAAGCTTTCTTT	CATSRGGGVGTEAFF
-	TRBJ2-1	-	TRBV10-1	TGCGCCAGCAGCGATGAGTGGGGGGGGCTCTACAATGAGCAGTTCTTC	CASSDEWGGLYNEQFF
TRBD1	TRBJ1-1	-	TRBV27	TGTGCCAGCAGTTTATCCGGGACAGGGAGTGCAACTGAAGCTTTCTTT	CASSLSGTGSATEAFF
-	TRBJ1-2	-	TRBV3-1/TRBV3-2	TGTGCCAGCAGCCAGGGGTACAGGGTAAACTATGGCTACACCTTC	CASSQGYRVNYGYTF
-	TRBJ1-5	once	TRBV12-3/TRBV12-4	TGTGCCAGCAGTTTGCGGCAGAATCAGCCCCAGCATTTT	CASSLRQNQPQHF
TRBD1	TRBJ2-2	-	TRBV19	TGTGCCAGTAGGGTCGCCGGACAGGGATGGACCGGGGAGCTGTTTTTT	CASRVAGQGWTGELFF
-	TRBJ2-1	-	TRBV5-1	TGCGCCAGCAGCTATATTATAGGGGCCAATGAGCAGTTCTTC	CASSYIIGANEQFF
TRBD1	TRBJ1-5	-	TRBV2	TGTGCCAGCAGTTCGGACAGGAGCAATCAGCCCCAGCATTTT	CASSSDRSNQPQHF
TRBD1	TRBJ1-1	-	TRBV5-1	TGCGCCAGCAGCTTGGGATTCTCAGGGGGATTTGGCACTGAAGCTTTCTTT	CASSLGFSGGFGTEAFF
TRBD2	TRBJ2-5	-	TRBV7-3	TGTGCCAGCAGCCCTGGCGGGAGGAGAGAGACCCAGTACTTC	CASSPGGRRETQYF
-	TRBJ2-7	-	TRBV6-5	TGTGCCAGCAGTTACTGGGAGGTTCCCCCCTACGAGCAGTACTTC	CASSYWEVPPYEQYF
-	TRBJ2-7	-	TRBV7-2	TGTGCCAGCAGCTTAATCGGGACACGCAACGAGCAGTACTTC	CASSLIGTRNEQYF
-	TRBJ1-1	-	TRBV10-3	TGTGCCATCAGTGAGTCTATGACTCGCGGAGCTTTCTTT	CAISESMTRGAFF
-	TRBJ1-1	few	TRBV18	TGTGCCAGCTCACCCCCAGTGAACACTGAAGCTTTCTTT	CASSPPVNTEAFF
TRBD1	TRBJ1-6	-	TRBV5-1	TGCGCCAGCAGCTCCATAGGGACAGATAATTCACCCCTCCACTTT	CASSSIGTDNSPLHF
-	TRBJ2-7	-	TRBV28	TGTGCCAGCAGTTTATTGTCCAGGGCGACCTACGAGCAGTACTTC	CASSLLSRATYEQYF
-	TRBJ1-5	-	TRBV28	TGTGCCAGCAGTACTCTTAGCAATCAGCCCCAGCATTTT	CASSTLSNQPQHF
TRBD2	TRBJ2-1	-	TRBV11-2	TGTGCCAGCAGCTTAGGGCTAGCGGGTGCCCAGGGGCAGTTCTTC	CASSLGLAGAQGQFF
-	TRBJ2-2	-	TRBV5-4	TGTGCCAGCAGCATATCGAACACCGGGGAGCTGTTTTTT	CASSISNTGELFF
TRBD2	TRBJ2-5	few	TRBV7-9	TGTGCCAGCAGCGCCCCAGAGCGGGGGGGAATCCAAGAGACCCAGTACTTC	CASSAPERGGIQETQYF
-	TRBJ2-5	-	TRBV5-4	TGTGCCAGCAGCTTGTACAGGGGGGGCAAGGGAGAGACCCAGTACTTC	CASSLYRGGKGETQYF
-	TRBJ2-5	-	TRBV6-5	TGTGCCAGAGGGGACCAAGAGACCCAGTACTTC	CARGDQETQYF
TRBD1	TRBJ2-5	-	TRBV7-9	TGTGCCAGCAGCGCAGGACAGGGGGACCACCAAGAGACCCAGTACTTC	CASSAGQGDHQETQYF
-	TRBJ1-6	once	TRBV7-9	TGTGCCAGCAGCTCGAGAGGGAGCTCCTATAATTCACCCCTCCACTTT	CASSSRGSSYNSPLHF
-	TRBJ1-1	once	TRBV28	TGTGCCAGCAAAGGCAGCGTGGACACTGAAGCTTTCTTT	CASKGSVDTEAFF
-	TRBJ2-5	few	TRBV10-1	TGCGCCAGCAGTGAGACTGGCGGAGAGACCCAGTACTTC	CASSETGGETQYF
TRBD2	TRBJ2-5	-	TRBV11-1	TGTGCCAGCAGCCCGGTAACGGGAGGGCCGGAGACCCAGTACTTC	CASSPVTGGPETQYF
TRBD2	TRBJ2-3	-	TRBV7-2	TGTGCCAGCAGCTTGGTTGCGGGGGAGTGGAATACGCAGTATTTT	CASSLVAGEWNTQYF
TRBD2	TRBJ2-7	-	TRBV5-1	TGCGCCAGCAGCCGTACTAGCGGGAGGGCTCGCGAGCAGTACTTC	CASSRTSGRAREQYF
-	TRBJ2-7	-	TRBV2	TGTGCCAGCAGAACCCCGGGGAACTCCTACGAGCAGTACTTC	CASRTPGNSYEQYF
-	TRBJ1-5	-	TRBV5-4	TGTGCCAGCAGCGCGGCAGGGGATCAGCCCCAGCATTTT	CASSAAGDQPQHF
-	TRBJ2-1	-	TRBV6-5	TGTGCCAGCAGTTGGACTGACTCCTACAATGAGCAGTTCTTC	CASSWTDSYNEQFF
TRBD1	TRBJ1-2	-	TRBV5-1	TGCGCCAGCAGCCCCGGACAGGGGAGAGGCTACACCTTC	CASSPGQGRGYTF
-	TRBJ1-6	once	TRBV5-1	TGCGCCAGCAGCTTGGCAGCGAGCTCCTATAATTCACCCCTCCACTTT	CASSLAASSYNSPLHF
-	TRBJ1-5	-	TRBV19	TGTGCCAGTAGTACCCCCCGAGGGACCCAGCATTTT	CASSTPRGTQHF
-	TRBJ1-5	-	TRBV24-1	TGTGCCACCAGTACGGCTCAGGGCGGAGGCAATCAGCCCCAGCATTTT	CATSTAQGGGNQPQHF
-	TRBJ1-1	-	TRBV10-2	TGCGCCAGCAGTCCGGGACATAACACTGAAGCTTTCTTT	CASSPGHNTEAFF
-	TRBJ1-1	-	TRBV11-2	TGTGCCAGCAGCTTAGATTCATCCGGGAGCACTGAAGCTTTCTTT	CASSLDSSGSTEAFF
-	TRBJ1-1	-	TRBV5-1	TGCGCCAGCACCTCGGGGACAATGAACACTGAAGCTTTCTTT	CASTSGTMNTEAFF
-	TRBJ1-4	-	TRBV6-5	TGTGCCAGCAGTTACCGTTTGGGGGGTGAAAAACTGTTTTTT	CASSYRLGGEKLFF
TRBD1	TRBJ1-6	-	TRBV30	TGTGCCTGGAGTGTACAGGGGAGTAATTCACCCCTCCACTTT	CAWSVQGSNSPLHF
TRBD1	TRBJ1-5	many	TRBV5-1	TGCGCCAGCAGCTTGGACGGCCAGGGGGCCCAGCATTTT	CASSLDGQGAQHF
-	TRBJ1-2	-	TRBV30	TGTGCCTGGAGTGTACTTTCGGGGTATGGCTACACCTTC	CAWSVLSGYGYTF
TRBD2	TRBJ2-3	-	TRBV2	TGTGCCAGCAGGGTACTAGCGGATACGCAGTATTTT	CASRVLADTQYF
-	TRBJ1-3	-	TRBV5-1	TGCGCCAGCAGCGAACAGGGCCTCTCTGGAAACACCATATATTTT	CASSEQGLSGNTIYF
TRBD1	TRBJ2-7	few	TRBV6-5	TGTGCCAGCACACAAAAGACAGGGGGCCGCGAGCAGTACTTC	CASTQKTGGREQYF
-	TRBJ1-1	once	TRBV27	TGTGCCAGCAGTTTATATCAAGAGAGCACTGAAGCTTTCTTT	CASSLYQESTEAFF
TRBD2	TRBJ2-7	few	TRBV12-5	TGTGCTAGTGCCCCCACTAGCGGGAGTTACGAGCAGTACTTC	CASAPTSGSYEQYF
-	TRBJ1-6	-	TRBV27	TGTGCCAGCAGCCCACAGGGAATCTCCTATAATTCACCCCTCCACTTT	CASSPQGISYNSPLHF
-	TRBJ2-3	-	TRBV2	TGTGCCACCTCGTCTAGCACAGATACGCAGTATTTT	CATSSSTDTQYF
TRBD2	TRBJ2-2	-	TRBV10-2	TGCGCCAGCAGTGAAACCCTAGCGGGAGCCCCCGGGGAGCTGTTTTTT	CASSETLAGAPGELFF
-	TRBJ2-7	-	TRBV20-1	TGCAGTGGCCAGGGTCCCTACGAGCAGTACTTC	CSGQGPYEQYF
-	TRBJ2-1	-	TRBV7-3	TGTGCCAGCAGCTTGGGGGGTCCGGGCTACAATGAGCAGTTCTTC	CASSLGGPGYNEQFF
TRBD1	TRBJ2-1	-	TRBV11-2	TGTGCCAGCAGCTCGGACAGGGGAAATGAGCAGTTCTTC	CASSSDRGNEQFF
-	TRBJ1-2	once	TRBV6-1	TGTGCCAGCAGTGAAGGAGGGATAGGGAGGACCTATGGCTACACCTTC	CASSEGGIGRTYGYTF